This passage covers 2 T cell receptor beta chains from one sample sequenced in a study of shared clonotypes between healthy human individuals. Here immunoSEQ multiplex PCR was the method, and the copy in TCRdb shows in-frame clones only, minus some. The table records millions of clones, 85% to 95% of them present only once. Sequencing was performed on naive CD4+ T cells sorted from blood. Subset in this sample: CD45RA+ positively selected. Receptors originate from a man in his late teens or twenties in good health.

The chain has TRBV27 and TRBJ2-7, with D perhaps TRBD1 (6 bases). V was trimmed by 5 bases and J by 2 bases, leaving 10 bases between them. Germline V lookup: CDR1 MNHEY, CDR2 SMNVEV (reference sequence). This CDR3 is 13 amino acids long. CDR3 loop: CASSHRDTYEQYF. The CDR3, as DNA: TGTGCCAGCAGTCACCGGGACACCTACGAGCAGTACTTC.

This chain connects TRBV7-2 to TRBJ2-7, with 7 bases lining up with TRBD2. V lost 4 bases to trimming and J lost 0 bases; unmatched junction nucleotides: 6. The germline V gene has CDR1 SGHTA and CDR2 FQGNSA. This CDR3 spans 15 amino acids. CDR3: CASSSAGTNSYEQYF. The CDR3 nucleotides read TGTGCCAGCAGCTCCGCCGGGACTAACTCCTACGAGCAGTACTTC.